These 12 T cell receptor delta chains share one sample of origin, sequenced in a study of γδ T cells in repeated Plasmodium falciparum infection. Gammadelta T cells were flow-sorted from PBMC into Vgamma9/Vdelta2+ and Vdelta2-negative populations for bulk analysis. TCRdb re-processed the multiplex PCR reads using CATT. The sample includes 50,000 to 60,000 delta-chain clones, about 2% of them seen just once. The sequencing input was gamma-delta T cells from blood. These receptors originate from a pool of human donors (malaria-infected and uninfected, not separated).

This clone was observed a handful of times. A single base is all that separates this from a far larger clone, so a read error is likely. In the same sample, other DNA sequences code for this CDR3. The chain carries TRDV3 and TRDJ1, with TRDD3 as a possible D gene (6 bases). The J gene, not given by TCRdb, was assigned here from a germline match of the nucleotide sequence. CDR1 is TVYSNPD and CDR2 is GDNSRS in the germline V gene (reference sequence). This CDR3 is 17 amino acids long. DNA for the CDR3: TGTGCTCAAAGGTTAAGGACGGGGGGACCCTACACCGATAAACTCATCTTT. Its translation: CAQRLRTGGPYTDKLIF.

In regard to this clone: This likely stems from a read error, as it lies one base from a far larger clone. At the DNA level, this CDR3 is encoded by other sequences in the same sample as well. The chain joins TRDV1 to TRDJ1; D is perhaps TRDD3 (6 bases). Here the J gene came from matching the DNA to germline, since TCRdb omits it. Per the germline V gene, CDR1 is TSWWSYY and CDR2 is QGS. The CDR3 spans 24 residues. In DNA form, the CDR3 reads TGTGCCCTTGGGGAACTAACCCCCTACGTTGTGGTAGCTGGGGATCATAAAGGGACCGATAAACTCATCTTT. Residues: CALGELTPYVVVAGDHKGTDKLIF.

A remark on this clone: A far larger clone is one nucleotide away, so this likely arose from a read error. The sample contains more than one DNA sequence encoding this CDR3. V gene TRDV1 combines with J gene TRDJ1; D is undetermined. In the absence of a J gene in TCRdb, the DNA was matched to germline to assign it here. CDR3 length: 15 amino acids. The V gene's germline CDR1 is TSWWSYY and CDR2 QGS. Here the CDR3 reads CALGTPWVNTDKLIF. The CDR3 region has the DNA TGTGCCCTTGGAACCCCTTGGGTAAACACCGATAAACTCATCTTT.

This clone was seen ten or more times. The chain's CDR3 is CALGELGTWPTDKLIF. As DNA, the CDR3 is TGTGCTCTTGGGGAACTCGGTACATGGCCAACCGATAAACTCATCTTT. This chain joins TRDV1 and TRDJ1; D is unclear. As TCRdb names no J gene, one was assigned here on the basis of a DNA match to germline. Trimming removed 0 bases from V and 2 bases from J, with 13 bases in between. Germline V CDR1 and CDR2: TSWWSYY, QGS. This CDR3 contains 16 residues.

This clone occurred many times. The amino acid sequence in TCRdb belongs to a much larger clone and departs from this DNA's translation at residue 12, likely a sequencing read error; the sequence shown is translated from the DNA. V gene TRDV2 combines with J gene TRDJ1, with 9 bases identical to TRDD3. TCRdb supplies no J gene; here it was assigned by aligning the nucleotide sequence to germline. Per germline, CDR1 GEAIGNYY and CDR2 EKD. The CDR3 is made up of 17 amino acids. With V trimmed by 3 bases and J by 3 bases, 13 bases remained unmatched. As DNA, the CDR3 is TGTGCCTGTGACCCGGTCGGTCTGGGGGATTACGCCGATAAACTCATCTTT. Amino acid sequence: CACDPVGLGDYADKLIF.

As to this clone: TCRdb pairs this DNA with a much larger clone's protein that differs at residue 10, likely a read error; the protein shown was translated from the DNA. The genes are TRDV1 and TRDJ1, with TRDD3 matching over 9 bases. Since TCRdb gives no J gene, matching the DNA to germline was used here to assign it. The V gene's germline CDR1 is TSWWSYY and CDR2 QGS. CDR3 length: 24 amino acids. V gave up 2 bases and J gave up 0 bases; unmatched junction bases: 28. CDR3 amino acids: CALGEYSPFSAASWGILYTDKLIF. The CDR3 DNA follows: TGTGCTCTTGGGGAATACTCTCCGTTTAGTGCGGCTAGCTGGGGGATCTTGTACACCGATAAACTCATCTTT.

On this clone itself: The protein TCRdb gives is from a much larger clone and does not agree with this DNA's translation at residue 10, likely a read error; the protein shown here comes from the DNA. The chain employs TRDV1 and TRDJ1, with 7 bases that match TRDD3. The J gene, absent from TCRdb, was called here by matching the DNA to germline. Trimming at V came to 0 bases and at J to 0 bases, leaving 22 bases not matched to a gene. Germline loops: CDR1 TSWWSYY, CDR2 QGS. The CDR3 contains 22 residues. CDR3 in DNA: TGTGCTCTTGGGGAACTCCCCCCCTACTCGACTACTGGGGCCTTGTACACCGATAAACTCATCTTT. As protein: CALGELPPYSTTGALYTDKLIF.

As regards this clone: TCRdb records a much larger clone's protein for this DNA, with a difference at residue 10 that likely arises from a read error; the protein given is the translation of the DNA. The chain combines TRAV38-2/DV8 with TRDJ1; D possibly corresponds to TRDD3 (6 bases). CDR3 size: 16 residues. V was shortened by 4 bases and J by 0 bases, with 16 bases between the two germline ends. The V gene's germline CDR1 is TSESDYY and CDR2 QEAYKQQN. Written as DNA, the CDR3 is TGTGCTTATAGGGCCAGTCGATACGGACACACCGATAAACTCATCTTT. Translating it yields CAYRASRYGHTDKLIF.

In its sample, this clone was seen many times. This sequence joins TRDV1 and TRDJ1; 11 nucleotides match TRDD3. Germline matching of the DNA provided the J gene here, since TCRdb leaves it blank. Trimming at V came to 2 bases and at J to 2 bases, leaving 25 bases not matched to a gene. Germline CDR1 TSWWSYY, CDR2 QGS. The CDR3 is made up of 23 amino acids. This CDR3 reads CALGEKVCHGDWGISGNTDKLIF. In nucleotides, the CDR3 is TGTGCTCTTGGGGAAAAAGTTTGCCATGGAGACTGGGGGATAAGTGGGAATACCGATAAACTCATCTTT.

This clone was detected a few times. This is likely an artifact of a read error, given a far larger clone one base away. The rearrangement links TRDV1 to TRDJ2; 9 nucleotides align to TRDD3. TCRdb gives no J gene; it was assigned here by matching the DNA to germline. This CDR3 is 24 amino acids long. V lost 3 bases to trimming and J lost 6 bases; unmatched junction nucleotides: 32. From germline, CDR1 is TSWWSYY and CDR2 QGS. CDR3 bases: TGTGCTCTTGGGGAGCTAGTGTATGCCTGGATCTCCTGGGGGATTTATAATAAGGCAGCACAACTCTTCTTT. As protein: CALGELVYAWISWGIYNKAAQLFF.

In regard to this clone: TCRdb records a much larger clone's protein for this DNA, with a difference at residue 12 that likely arises from a read error; the protein given is the translation of the DNA. The V and J genes are TRDV2 and TRDJ1, with TRDD3 matching over 9 bases. The J gene, left out of TCRdb, was set here by checking the DNA against germline. CDR3 length equals 15 residues. The germline CDR1 and CDR2 sequences are GEAIGNYY and EKD. The CDR3: CACDMLGGIPDRLIF. The CDR3 DNA follows: TGTGCCTGTGACATGTTGGGGGGGATACCCGATAGACTCATCTTT.

This clone was counted only a few times. The protein recorded in TCRdb matches a much larger clone and deviates from this DNA's translation at residue 3, suggesting a read error; the protein here is obtained by translating the DNA. The chain couples TRDV1 to TRDJ1; TRDD3 agrees at 7 bases. No J segment appears in TCRdb, so it was assigned here by matching the sequence to germline. Germline CDR1 is TSWWSYY and CDR2 is QGS. The CDR3 is made up of 22 amino acids. This CDR3 reads CAHGERRWPTGGGSPPTDKLIF. The CDR3 DNA is TGTGCTCATGGGGAAAGGCGGTGGCCTACTGGAGGGGGATCTCCACCTACCGATAAACTCATCTTT.